What follows is one T cell receptor beta chain and its context. Its antigen is still unknown. This entry is derived from a study of T-cell reconstitution after alpha-beta-depleted transplantation in children. Germline trimming cut 1 base from V and 1 base from J; bases unmatched to any gene: 6. The germline CDR1 and CDR2 sequences are SGHDN and FVKESK. This CDR3 has 16 residues. A library of TCRbeta sequences, prepared with unique molecular identifiers, was generated. TCRdb reprocessed the PCR reads via MiXCR and lists one record per CDR3 protein. The table lists a few hundred thousand distinct CDR3 sequences, about a quarter of them singletons, with under 45% in the top ten. Study observations and caveats: T-cell counts and diversity at one year post-transplant came mainly from newly produced T cells.

The origin of this receptor is a boy in the first two years of life with Wiskott-Aldrich syndrome, due to receive a stem cell transplant. J is TRBJ1-1 and V is TRBV14; 7 bases agree with TRBD1. The sample consisted of PBMCs, taken before TCRalphabeta/CD19-depleted stem cell transplant. The CDR3 protein is CASSQVAGTANTEAFF. The CDR3 bases are TGTGCCAGCAGCCAAGTGGCTGGGACAGCGAACACTGAAGCTTTCTTT.